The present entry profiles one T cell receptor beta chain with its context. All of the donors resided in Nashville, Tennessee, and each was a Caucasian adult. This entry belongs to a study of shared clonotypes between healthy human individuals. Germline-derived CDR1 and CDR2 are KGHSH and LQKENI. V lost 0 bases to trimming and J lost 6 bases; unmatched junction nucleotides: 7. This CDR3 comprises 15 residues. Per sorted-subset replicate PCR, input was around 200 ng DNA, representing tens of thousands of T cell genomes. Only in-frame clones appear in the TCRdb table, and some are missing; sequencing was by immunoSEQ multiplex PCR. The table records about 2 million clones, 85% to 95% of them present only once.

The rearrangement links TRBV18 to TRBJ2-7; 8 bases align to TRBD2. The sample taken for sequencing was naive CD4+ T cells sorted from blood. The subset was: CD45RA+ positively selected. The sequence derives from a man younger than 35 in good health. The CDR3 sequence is CASSPPTGGPGEQYF. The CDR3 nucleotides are TGTGCCAGCTCACCACCGACGGGAGGGCCTGGCGAGCAGTACTTC.